The clone carrying this TCR beta chain was observed a few times. Its antigen is still unknown. Primed by a sample-barcoded 5' primer and a J-beta primer mix, a second PCR proceeded for 7 to 11 cycles. In TCRdb, the 5' RACE reads were re-called with MiXCR into one record per CDR3 protein. The sample contains 1.5 million to 2 million distinct CDR3 sequences, around half of which appear only once. Peripheral blood, about 9.4 milliliters per donor, was collected. PBMCs were isolated at a quantity of at least 7 million per sample. Samples each had at least 5.5 micrograms of total RNA extracted. This entry is derived from a study of blood T cells in healthy people across ages. Findings and limits, study-wide: Long-lived donors exceeded aged donors in naive CD4+ cells and diversity.

The source of this sequence is a woman aged 40 to 50 in good health. The sample taken for sequencing was blood.

This CDR3 reads CASSLQGEVAEQYF. The CDR3 region has the DNA TGCGCCAGCAGCTTGCAGGGGGAAGTGGCCGAGCAGTACTTC. The chain couples TRBV5-1 to TRBJ2-7; 7 positions agree with TRBD1. Trimming at V came to 1 base and at J to 6 bases, leaving 7 bases not matched to a gene. Germline V gene sequence: CDR1 SGHRS, CDR2 YFSETQ. The CDR3 extends over 14 amino acids.